Listed below are T cell receptor beta chains from one sample, sequenced in a study of T-cell reconstitution after alpha-beta-depleted transplantation in children. Using its own MiXCR run on the PCR reads, TCRdb lists one record per CDR3 protein. In the table there are about a million distinct CDR3 sequences, about 29% of which are singletons. This specimen consisted of PBMCs, mostly from graft donor cells, obtained 360 days after TCRalphabeta/CD19-depleted stem cell transplant. The receptors come from a boy under two years old who had a stem cell transplant for SCID, so the T cells may come from the graft donor. Both conserved end residues are part of each CDR3. The D gene is left open where the match is weak. The size field is filled for only some rows; it gives once, few, many or a size class.

clone_size	j_call	v_call	d_call	cdr3_nt	cdr3_aa
.	TRBJ1-1	TRBV18	.	TGTGCCAGCGACCTCTTCGGTGGAGGATACATGAACACTGAAGCTTTCTTT	CASDLFGGGYMNTEAFF
.	TRBJ2-4	TRBV6-2/TRBV6-3	.	TGTGCCAGCAGATCAGTAGCCAAAAACATTCAGTACTTC	CASRSVAKNIQYF
.	TRBJ2-5	TRBV4-1	TRBD2	TGCGCCAGCAGCCAAGGGCAGCGGGGGGGCCCGTGGAAACAAGAGACCCAGTACTTC	CASSQGQRGGPWKQETQYF
.	TRBJ2-3	TRBV12-3/TRBV12-4	.	TGTGCCAGCAGTCGCCTTGGCCCCACCATGACGGATACGCAGTATTTT	CASSRLGPTMTDTQYF
.	TRBJ2-7	TRBV6-5	TRBD1	TGTGCCAGCAGTTACTCGAACAGGGGCCGAACCTACGAGCAGTACTTC	CASSYSNRGRTYEQYF
few	TRBJ2-2	TRBV7-9	.	TGTGCCAGCAGCCCCGCCAGGGTTAACACCGGGGAGCTGTTTTTT	CASSPARVNTGELFF
few	TRBJ1-2	TRBV4-2	TRBD1	TGTGCCAGCAGCCAAGGGACAGGGAACTATGGCTACACCTTC	CASSQGTGNYGYTF
few	TRBJ1-1	TRBV6-5	.	TGTGCCAGCAGCCCACGTAGCACTGAAGCTTTCTTT	CASSPRSTEAFF
.	TRBJ1-1	TRBV4-1	.	TGCGCCAGCAGCCAAAGGAACTTCTTGAACACTGAAGCTTTCTTT	CASSQRNFLNTEAFF
.	TRBJ2-3	TRBV7-6	TRBD2	TGTGCCAGCAGCCTTAGCGGGGACCGCACAGATACGCAGTATTTT	CASSLSGDRTDTQYF
.	TRBJ2-2	TRBV10-3	TRBD2	TGTGCCATCAGTCGGCGGGGGATAGACGGGGAGCTGTTTTTT	CAISRRGIDGELFF
.	TRBJ2-7	TRBV4-2	TRBD1	TGTGCCAGCAGCCAAGATAGAATAAGTAACCTGGACAGGGGCCCCTACGAGCAGTACTTC	CASSQDRISNLDRGPYEQYF
few	TRBJ2-7	TRBV6-5	.	TGTGCCAGCAGTTACGGGGTAGGGCAGTACTTC	CASSYGVGQYF
few	TRBJ2-2	TRBV5-1	TRBD1	TGCGCCAGCAGCCCAGGGGGCGCGGTCGGGGAGCTGTTTTTT	CASSPGGAVGELFF
few	TRBJ2-4	TRBV20-1	.	TGCAGTGCTAGAGATGGGGGCCAGGCCAAAAACATTCAGTACTTC	CSARDGGQAKNIQYF
few	TRBJ2-3	TRBV4-2	TRBD2	TGTGCCAGCAGCCCCTTCGGGGGGGCAGATACGCAGTATTTT	CASSPFGGADTQYF
.	TRBJ2-7	TRBV7-3	TRBD1	TGTGCCAGCAGCTTACAAGGGACAGTCGGTCCCGAGCAGTACTTC	CASSLQGTVGPEQYF
.	TRBJ2-1	TRBV7-3	TRBD2	TGTGCCAGCAGCTTACTAGCGGGGGGGCAGGTGGATGAGCAGTTCTTC	CASSLLAGGQVDEQFF
.	TRBJ2-7	TRBV2	.	TGTGCCAGCAGTGCTCCTTCAAAGGGTCCCTACGAGCAGTACTTC	CASSAPSKGPYEQYF
few	TRBJ1-5	TRBV7-9	.	TGTGCCAGCAGCCATTCCGGGGGCGATCAGCCCCAGCATTTT	CASSHSGGDQPQHF
.	TRBJ2-7	TRBV5-5	TRBD2	TGTGCCACGACCCGTATAGCGGGGGCCGGATCTAAGCAGTACTTC	CATTRIAGAGSKQYF
.	TRBJ2-3	TRBV20-1	TRBD2	TGCAGTGCTAGACCCCTAGCGGATAGTAGCACAGATACGCAGTATTTT	CSARPLADSSTDTQYF
.	TRBJ2-2	TRBV12-3/TRBV12-4	TRBD2	TGTGCCAGCAGTTCAGGAGCGGGGGCGATCACCGGGGAGCTGTTTTTT	CASSSGAGAITGELFF
.	TRBJ2-1	TRBV27	TRBD1	TGTGCCAGCAGTCCTCGACAGGGGGCGCGCAATGAGCAGTTCTTC	CASSPRQGARNEQFF
once	TRBJ2-2	TRBV12-3/TRBV12-4	.	TGTGCCAGCAGTTTTGTGCCCCGGGAGCTGTTTTTT	CASSFVPRELFF
few	TRBJ2-3	TRBV5-1	TRBD2	TGCGCCAGCAGCTTGGCCCCTAGCGGGGGCACAGATACGCAGTATTTT	CASSLAPSGGTDTQYF
.	TRBJ1-6	TRBV12-3/TRBV12-4	.	TGTGCCAGCAGTTCCCCCGGGCCCGCTGTCGGTTCACCCCTCCACTTT	CASSSPGPAVGSPLHF
.	TRBJ2-7	TRBV27	.	TGTGCCAGCAGTCCCTCTGTGGGGGGAGTCGCCTACGAGCAGTACTTC	CASSPSVGGVAYEQYF
few	TRBJ2-2	TRBV27	TRBD2	TGTGCCAGCAGTCGTGACCGGGACTACCCTGGGGAGCTGTTTTTT	CASSRDRDYPGELFF
few	TRBJ2-7	TRBV20-1	TRBD2	TGCAGTGCTGCAGGACTAGCGGAATACGAGCAGTACTTC	CSAAGLAEYEQYF
few	TRBJ2-1	TRBV6-2/TRBV6-3	TRBD2	TGTGCCAGCAGTTATGGGGTGGTAGCGGGAGGCTACAATGAGCAGTTCTTC	CASSYGVVAGGYNEQFF
few	TRBJ2-3	TRBV10-3	.	TGTGCCATCAGCAACTCTTTCCTGTCTAGCACAGATACGCAGTATTTT	CAISNSFLSSTDTQYF
few	TRBJ2-1	TRBV6-2/TRBV6-3	TRBD2	TGTGCCAGCAGCCCCGGTTTGTGGGGGGGGGACAATGAGCAGTTCTTC	CASSPGLWGGDNEQFF
.	TRBJ2-7	TRBV6-2/TRBV6-3	.	TGTGCCAGCAGCTCCATGGGGGACACCTACGAGCAGTACTTC	CASSSMGDTYEQYF
.	TRBJ2-5	TRBV6-2/TRBV6-3	.	TGTGCCAGCACCCTTGATTGGACAGCCCTTCAAGAGACCCAGTACTTC	CASTLDWTALQETQYF
.	TRBJ2-3	TRBV7-9	.	TGTGCCAGCAGAGTTTCCGATACGCAGTATTTT	CASRVSDTQYF
.	TRBJ2-4	TRBV7-5	.	.	CISVSELPPETGWKIQYF
.	TRBJ1-2	TRBV4-3	.	TGCGCCAGCAGCCCCCGAACCCAGCTCCTAGGCTACACCTTC	CASSPRTQLLGYTF
few	TRBJ1-5	TRBV7-3	.	TGTGCCAGCAGCTTGAGTAACAATCAGCCCCAGCATTTT	CASSLSNNQPQHF
few	TRBJ2-3	TRBV4-3	.	TGCGCCAGCAGCTCCCGGGACTTATTATCCACAGATACGCAGTATTTT	CASSSRDLLSTDTQYF
few	TRBJ1-1	TRBV2	.	TGTGCCAGCAGTGAAGGGTTCCGGGGGCGAGACACTGAAGCTTTCTTT	CASSEGFRGRDTEAFF
.	TRBJ2-1	TRBV6-2/TRBV6-3	.	TGTGCCAGCAGCTACCTCCCCGGATGGACTGACAATGAGCAGTTCTTC	CASSYLPGWTDNEQFF